Below, one T cell receptor (beta chain) is given with its context. The source of the sample is a study of shared clonotypes between healthy human individuals. V was trimmed by 5 bases and J by 0 bases, leaving 15 bases between them. Germline assignment: CDR1 SGHTA and CDR2 FQGTGA. The CDR3 has 16 amino acids. Clones were sequenced by immunoSEQ multiplex PCR, and TCRdb holds only the in-frame ones, with some missing. Of hundreds of thousands of clones listed, 90% to 95% are singletons. Positively selected for CCR7, the CD45RO-negative cells used as naive CD8 cells excluded terminally differentiated effector memory CD45RA+ cells.

The sample consisted of naive CD8+ T cells sorted from blood. The gene calls are TRBV7-3 and TRBJ2-3; D may be TRBD1 or TRBD2 (6 bases each). The receptor's source is a woman in her twenties or thirties in good health. This chain's CDR3 is CASSTEGGSSTDTQYF. The CDR3 DNA is TGTGCCAGCAGCACAGAGGGGGGATCTAGCACAGATACGCAGTATTTT.